The clone carrying this T cell receptor (beta chain) was recorded only once. Profiling relied on immunoSEQ multiplex PCR, and the TCRdb table lists in-frame clones only, not all of them. The table includes approximately 450,000 clones, approximately 90% detected once. This entry comes from a study of blood T cell repertoires in COVID-19. Study in general: Italy, Spain and the United States were the sources of the convalescent and acute COVID-19 samples.

CDR3 size: 13 residues. The germline V gene has CDR1 LGHDT and CDR2 YNNKEL (reference sequence). V lost 6 bases and J lost 9, with 15 bases in between. Enrollees, roughly 18 to 95 years old, lived in 24 US areas. V usage is TRBV3-1 (or the pseudogene TRBV3-2) and J usage is TRBJ2-1; D unclear. The receptor was isolated from a man aged 25 to 45 who had recovered from COVID-19. The specimen was PBMCs or T cells enriched from blood (not recorded which). The chain's CDR3 is CASSPFPPSEQFF. CDR3 DNA: TGTGCCAGCAGTCCCTTTCCCCCCAGTGAGCAGTTCTTC.